This T cell receptor (beta chain) was sequenced during a study of somatic mutations in cytotoxic T cells in rheumatoid arthritis. Overall study: Including V beta1+ cells that were sequenced for TCRB, some T-cell populations stained with V beta antibodies were flow-sorted at nearly 100% purity. Findings and limits, study-wide: Only rheumatoid arthritis patients, not healthy controls, showed CD8+ clonality increasing with age. Over 20% of CD8+ cells belonged to the largest CD8+ clone in about an eighth of the 65 patients.

About this clone: Antigen specificity is unknown. One end of the junction does not line up with germline, which may come from a read error.

Profiling relied on immunoSEQ multiplex PCR, and the TCRdb table lists in-frame clones only, not all of them. This sample yields more than 15,000 clones, of which roughly 70% are seen a single time; roughly a fifth belongs to the top ten. Positive magnetic bead selection isolated CD4+ and CD8+ cells, and flow cytometry checked purity. The CDR3 has 10 residues. Germline V gene sequence: CDR1 LNHDA, CDR2 SQIVND (reference sequence). The clonotype comes from a woman in her sixties in good health. Input material: CD8+ T cells sorted from blood. The chain is built from TRBV19 and TRBJ1-1, with D perhaps matching TRBD1 (6 bases). CDR3 nucleotide sequence: TGTGCCAGTAGGGGGGCTGAAGTTTTCTTT. Amino acids: CASRGAEVFF. Full variable domain (remainder filled in from reference TRBV19 and TRBJ1-1): DGGITQSPKYLFRKEGQNVTLSCEQNLNHDAMYWYRQDPGQGLRLIYYSQIVNDFQKGDIAEGYSVSREKKESFPLTVTSAQKNPTAFYLCASRGAEVFFGQGTRLTVV.